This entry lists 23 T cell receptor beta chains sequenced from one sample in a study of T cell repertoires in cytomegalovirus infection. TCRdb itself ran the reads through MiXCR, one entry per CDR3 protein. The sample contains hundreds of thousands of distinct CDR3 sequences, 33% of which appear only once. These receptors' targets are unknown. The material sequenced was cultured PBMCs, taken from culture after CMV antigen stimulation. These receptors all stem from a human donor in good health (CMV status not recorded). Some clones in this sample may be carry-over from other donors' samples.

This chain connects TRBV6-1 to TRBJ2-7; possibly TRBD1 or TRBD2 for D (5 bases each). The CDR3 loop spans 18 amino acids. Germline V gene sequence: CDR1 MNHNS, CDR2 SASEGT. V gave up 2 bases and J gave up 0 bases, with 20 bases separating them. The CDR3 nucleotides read TGTGCCAGCAGTGAACGGGCAGGGTGGGACCAATCCTCCTACGAGCAGTACTTC. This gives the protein CASSERAGWDQSSYEQYF.

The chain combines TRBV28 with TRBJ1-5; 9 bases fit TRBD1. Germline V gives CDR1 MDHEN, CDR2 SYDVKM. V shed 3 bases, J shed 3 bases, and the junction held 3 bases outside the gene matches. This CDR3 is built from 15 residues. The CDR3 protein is CASSFGTGLNQPQHF. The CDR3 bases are TGTGCCAGCAGTTTCGGGACAGGGCTCAATCAGCCCCAGCATTTT.

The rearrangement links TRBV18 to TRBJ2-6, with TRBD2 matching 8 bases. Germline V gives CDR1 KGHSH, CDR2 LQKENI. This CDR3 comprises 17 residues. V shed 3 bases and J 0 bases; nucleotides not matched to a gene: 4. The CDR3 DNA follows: TGTGCCAGCTCACCTCTAGCGGGTGGCTCTGGGGCCAACGTCCTGACTTTC. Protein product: CASSPLAGGSGANVLTF.

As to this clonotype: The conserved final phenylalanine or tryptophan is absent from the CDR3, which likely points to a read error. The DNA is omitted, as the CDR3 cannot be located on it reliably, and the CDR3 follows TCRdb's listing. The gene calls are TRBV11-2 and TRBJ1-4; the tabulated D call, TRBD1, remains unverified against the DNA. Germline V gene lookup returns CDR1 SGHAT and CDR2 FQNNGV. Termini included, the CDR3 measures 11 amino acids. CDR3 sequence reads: CASTLRGKVFL.

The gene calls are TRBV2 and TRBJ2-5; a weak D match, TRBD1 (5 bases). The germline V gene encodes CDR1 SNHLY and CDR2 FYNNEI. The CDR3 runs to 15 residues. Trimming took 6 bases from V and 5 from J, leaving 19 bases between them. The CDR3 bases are TGTGCCAGCAGCCCCCGGACGCAGGGTATGGAGACCCAGTACTTC. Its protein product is CASSPRTQGMETQYF.

CDR3 in amino acids: CAWSVTNNQPQHF. In nucleotides, the CDR3 is TGTGCCTGGAGTGTAACAAATAATCAGCCCCAGCATTTT. V and J are TRBV30 and TRBJ1-5, with D unresolved. Germline V gives CDR1 GTSNPN, CDR2 SVGIG (reference sequence). The V end lost 0 bases, the J end lost 4 bases, and 7 bases lay between the germline ends. This CDR3 spans 13 amino acids.

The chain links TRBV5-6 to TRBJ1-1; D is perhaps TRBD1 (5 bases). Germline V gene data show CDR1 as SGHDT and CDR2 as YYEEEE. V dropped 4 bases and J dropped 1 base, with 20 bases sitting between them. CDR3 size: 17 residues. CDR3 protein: CASSPRWAGTGNTEAFF. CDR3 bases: TGTGCCAGCAGCCCGAGGTGGGCAGGGACGGGGAACACTGAAGCTTTCTTT.

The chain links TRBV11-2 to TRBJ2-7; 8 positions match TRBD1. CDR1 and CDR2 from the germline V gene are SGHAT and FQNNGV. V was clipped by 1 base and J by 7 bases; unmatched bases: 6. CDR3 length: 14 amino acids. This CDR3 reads CASSLAPDRVEQYF. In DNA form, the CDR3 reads TGTGCCAGCAGCTTAGCACCGGACAGGGTTGAGCAGTACTTC.

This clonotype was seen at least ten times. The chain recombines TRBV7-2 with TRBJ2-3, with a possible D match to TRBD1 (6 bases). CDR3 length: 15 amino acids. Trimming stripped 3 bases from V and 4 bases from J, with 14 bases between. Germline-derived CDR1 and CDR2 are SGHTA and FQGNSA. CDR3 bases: TGTGCCAGCAGCTTGACCCCAGGGGATTCAGATACGCAGTATTTT. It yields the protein CASSLTPGDSDTQYF.

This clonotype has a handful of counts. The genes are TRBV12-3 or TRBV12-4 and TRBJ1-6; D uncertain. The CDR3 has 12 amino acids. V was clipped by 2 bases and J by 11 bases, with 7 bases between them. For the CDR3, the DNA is TGTGCCAGCAGTTTATCCCGGACACCCCTCCACTTT. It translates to CASSLSRTPLHF.

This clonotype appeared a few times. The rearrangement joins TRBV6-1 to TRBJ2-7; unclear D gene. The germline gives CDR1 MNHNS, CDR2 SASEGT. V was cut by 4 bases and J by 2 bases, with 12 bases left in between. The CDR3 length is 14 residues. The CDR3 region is CASSARQLAYEQYF. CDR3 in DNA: TGTGCCAGCAGTGCCCGGCAGCTTGCCTACGAGCAGTACTTC.

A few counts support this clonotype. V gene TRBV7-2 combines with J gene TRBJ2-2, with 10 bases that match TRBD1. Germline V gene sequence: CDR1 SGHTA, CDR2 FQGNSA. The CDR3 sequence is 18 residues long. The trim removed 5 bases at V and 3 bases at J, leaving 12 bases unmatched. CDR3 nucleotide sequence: TGTGCCAGCAGCCGAGGCCCGACAGGGGGCCTTCACACCGGGGAGCTGTTTTTT. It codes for CASSRGPTGGLHTGELFF.

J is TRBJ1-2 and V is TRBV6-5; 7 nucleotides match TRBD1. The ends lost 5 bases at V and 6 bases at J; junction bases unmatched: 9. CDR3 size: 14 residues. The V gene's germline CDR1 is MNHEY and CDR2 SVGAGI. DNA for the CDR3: TGTGCCAGCAGTCCTTGGGAGACAGGGCATGGCTACACCTTC. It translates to CASSPWETGHGYTF.

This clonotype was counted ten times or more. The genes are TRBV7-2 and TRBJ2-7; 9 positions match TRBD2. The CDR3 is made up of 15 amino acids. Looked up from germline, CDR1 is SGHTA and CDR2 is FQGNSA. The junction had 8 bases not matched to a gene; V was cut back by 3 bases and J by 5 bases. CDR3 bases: TGTGCCAGCAGCTTTAGCGGGGGCAGCCCGAACGAGCAGTACTTC. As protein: CASSFSGGSPNEQYF.

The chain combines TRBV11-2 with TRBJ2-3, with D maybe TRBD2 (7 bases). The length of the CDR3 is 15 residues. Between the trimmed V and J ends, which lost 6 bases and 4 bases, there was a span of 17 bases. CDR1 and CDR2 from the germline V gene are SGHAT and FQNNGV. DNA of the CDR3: TGTGCCAGCAGGAGACTGGGGGGGGCCCCAGATACGCAGTATTTT. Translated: CASRRLGGAPDTQYF.

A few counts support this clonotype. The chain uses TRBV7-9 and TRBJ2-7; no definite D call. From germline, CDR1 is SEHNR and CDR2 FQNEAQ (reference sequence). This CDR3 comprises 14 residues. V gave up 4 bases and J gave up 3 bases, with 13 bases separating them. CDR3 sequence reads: CASSSRVRHYEQYF. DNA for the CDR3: TGTGCCAGCAGCTCCCGCGTCAGGCACTACGAGCAGTACTTC.

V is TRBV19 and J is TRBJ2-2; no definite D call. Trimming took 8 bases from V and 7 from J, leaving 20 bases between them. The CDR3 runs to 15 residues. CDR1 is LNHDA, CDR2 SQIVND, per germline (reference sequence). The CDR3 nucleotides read TGTGCCAGTTCACGGTGGTGGGGTCTGGGCGGGGAGCTGTTTTTT. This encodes CASSRWWGLGGELFF.

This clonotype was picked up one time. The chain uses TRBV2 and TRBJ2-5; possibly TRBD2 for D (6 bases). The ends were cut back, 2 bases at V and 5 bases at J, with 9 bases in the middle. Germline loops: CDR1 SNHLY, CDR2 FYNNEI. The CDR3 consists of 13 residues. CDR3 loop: CASSESAGETQYF. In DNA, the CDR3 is TGTGCCAGCAGTGAATCAGCGGGTGAGACCCAGTACTTC.

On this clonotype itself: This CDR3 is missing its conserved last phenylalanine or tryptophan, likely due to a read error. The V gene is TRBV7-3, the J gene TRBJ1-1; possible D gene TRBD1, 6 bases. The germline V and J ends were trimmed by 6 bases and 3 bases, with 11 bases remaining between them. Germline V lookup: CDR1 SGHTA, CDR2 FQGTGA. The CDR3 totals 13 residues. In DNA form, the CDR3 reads TGTGCCAGCAGGGGTAGGGGGGACACTGAAGCTTTCATT. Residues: CASRGRGDTEAFI.

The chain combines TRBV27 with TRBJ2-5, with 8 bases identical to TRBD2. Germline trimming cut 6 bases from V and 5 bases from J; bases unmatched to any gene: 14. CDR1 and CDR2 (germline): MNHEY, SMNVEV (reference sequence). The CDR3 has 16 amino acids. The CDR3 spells CASRTIGAGAAETQYF. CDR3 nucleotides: TGTGCCAGCAGGACGATCGGAGCGGGAGCCGCCGAGACCCAGTACTTC.

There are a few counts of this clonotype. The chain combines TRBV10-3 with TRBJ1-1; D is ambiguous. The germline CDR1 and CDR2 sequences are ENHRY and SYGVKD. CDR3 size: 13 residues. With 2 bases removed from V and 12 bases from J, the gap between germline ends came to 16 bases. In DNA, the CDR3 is TGTGCCATCAGTGAGGGTCTGACTTTTTCCCCTTTCTTT. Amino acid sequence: CAISEGLTFSPFF.

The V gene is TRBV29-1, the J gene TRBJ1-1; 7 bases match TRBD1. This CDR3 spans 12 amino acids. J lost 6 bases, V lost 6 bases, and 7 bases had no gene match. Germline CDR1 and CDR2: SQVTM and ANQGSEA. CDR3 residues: CSVIDRAAEAFF. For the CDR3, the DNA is TGCAGCGTGATAGACAGGGCCGCTGAAGCTTTCTTT.

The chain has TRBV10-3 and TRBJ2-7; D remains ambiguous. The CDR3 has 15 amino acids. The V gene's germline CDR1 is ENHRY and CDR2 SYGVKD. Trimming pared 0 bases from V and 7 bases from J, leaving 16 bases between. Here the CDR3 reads CAISESSDTSFEQYF. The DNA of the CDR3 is TGTGCCATCAGTGAGTCGTCGGATACCTCGTTTGAGCAGTACTTC.